This TCR beta chain appears in the sequencing data of a study of T cell responses to AZD1222 COVID-19 vaccine (dated by TCRdb to the early 2020s). Some background on the complete study: TCR sequencing was performed for roughly 240 trial participants, of whom some 200 were given two doses of AZD1222 and 26 were given two doses of MenACWY control vaccine. Trial participants were enrolled into age subgroups of 18-55, 56-69 and 70-plus years, which contained 148, 28 and 57 TCR-sequenced participants, respectively.

Trimming costs V 3 bases and J 0 bases, and their ends lie 6 bases apart. Reading the germline V gene (reference sequence) gives CDR1 LGHDT and CDR2 YNNKEL. The CDR3 covers 14 residues, taking in both the cysteine and the phenylalanine. Just CDR3 DNA is preserved here, 42 bases in frame from base 1. What the study reported, not specific to this receptor: After two AZD1222 doses, both the breadth and the depth of spike-specific TCRs were significantly higher than at day 0 and than in MenACWY recipients. Because no day 14 peak-response samples were available, repertoires were characterized only after the peak T cell response. In the small 56-69-year group, the increase in depth fell short of significance, most likely because of low power. CD4 TCRs associated with the vaccine covered the entire spike protein, and the dominant responses were in regions 160-218 and 743-854. Conclusions about previously exposed vaccinees were limited because only six AZD1222 recipients were SARS-CoV-2 seropositive at baseline. Participants were mostly white British and included more females than males, and it was suggested by the authors that clonal diversity may have been underestimated. Reportedly, almost half of the unique spike-specific TCRs recognized epitopes lying outside the regions that are mutated in the B.1.351 and B.1.1.7 variants.

According to the study, the label for this sample's time point signals: about 28 days (+/-7) after the second vaccine dose. Because spike-specific TCR depth and breadth did not differ between the two schedules, AZD1222 recipients who got a second dose at roughly 4 weeks were pooled with those who got a second dose at roughly 12 weeks. Vaccinee samples came from UK trials COV001 and COV002, including a single-blind randomized controlled phase 2/3 trial of AZD1222 (ChAdOx1 nCoV-19) in healthy adults. For TCRbeta chain sequencing, PBMC samples were collected from trial participants at day 0 and at day 28 after the second dose. With respect to this clone: The clone's antigen remains unknown. No base qualities exist here, and no much larger clone lies one base off it.

The CDR3 regions of human TCRbeta chains were analyzed by immunosequencing. The authors processed their data as follows. Repertoire TCRs were matched against a reference library of SARS-CoV-2-specific TCRs generated with the MIRA antigen-specificity platform. Breadth was defined as the fraction of unique TCRs that were SARS-CoV-2-associated. Depth was defined as the fraction of total T cells that were SARS-CoV-2-associated. Each spike-specific TCR was assigned to its reactive spike region and to a CD4 or CD8 class using the MIRA data. Log10-transformed breadth and depth values were compared by one-way ANOVA with Sidak's multiple comparisons tests. The table was pulled from immuneACCESS by TCRdb, which kept in-frame rearrangements only. Such tables lose some clones; where checked, under half of the loss comes from unresolved V genes, and the rest has no known cause. V, J and clone size reflect that table, while D and trimming were determined from the DNA. The sample profile shows about 180,000 clones; roughly 91% of them were found once. The leading ten clones occupy roughly 1.9% of the sample.

The chain is made from TRBV3-1 (or the pseudogene TRBV3-2) and TRBJ1-3, with the D gene not confidently named. The sequence derives from an adult who received the AZD1222 COVID-19 vaccine. This specimen was peripheral blood, taken 28 days after the second AZD1222 dose. The sequence in DNA is TGTGCCAGCAGCCACCTTGGCTCTGGAAACACCATATATTTT. Its product reads: CASSHLGSGNTIYF.